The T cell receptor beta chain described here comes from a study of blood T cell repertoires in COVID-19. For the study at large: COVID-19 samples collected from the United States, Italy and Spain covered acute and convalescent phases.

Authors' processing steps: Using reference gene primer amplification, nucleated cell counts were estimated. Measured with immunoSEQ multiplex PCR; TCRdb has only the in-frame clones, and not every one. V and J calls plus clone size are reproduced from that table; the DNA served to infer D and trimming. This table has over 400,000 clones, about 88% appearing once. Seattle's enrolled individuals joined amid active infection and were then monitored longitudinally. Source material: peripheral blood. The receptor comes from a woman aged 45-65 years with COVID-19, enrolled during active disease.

CDR3: CASSEASGARYGYTF. CDR3 DNA sequence: TGTGCCAGCAGTGAAGCTTCGGGTGCAAGGTATGGCTACACCTTC. The V call is TRBV6-1, the J call TRBJ1-2; D is unclear. Germline CDR1 MNHNS, CDR2 SASEGT. The CDR3 is 15 residues long. Trimming shortened V by 0 bases and J by 5 bases, and 13 bases separated the two germline ends.